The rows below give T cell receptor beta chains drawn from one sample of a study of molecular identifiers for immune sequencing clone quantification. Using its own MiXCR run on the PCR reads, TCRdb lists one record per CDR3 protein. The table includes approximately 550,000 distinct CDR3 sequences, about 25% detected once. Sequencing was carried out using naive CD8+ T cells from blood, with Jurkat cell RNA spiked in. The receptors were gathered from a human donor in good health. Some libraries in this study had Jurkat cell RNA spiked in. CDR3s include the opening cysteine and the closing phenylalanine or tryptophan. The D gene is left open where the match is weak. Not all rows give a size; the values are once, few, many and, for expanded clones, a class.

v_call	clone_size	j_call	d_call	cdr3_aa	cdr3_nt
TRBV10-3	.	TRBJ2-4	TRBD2	CAISDSADGRVKNIQYF	TGTGCCATCAGTGACTCGGCCGATGGGAGGGTCAAAAACATTCAGTACTTC
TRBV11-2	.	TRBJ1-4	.	CASSLRAGNEKLFF	TGTGCCAGCAGCTTGAGGGCCGGTAATGAAAAACTGTTTTTT
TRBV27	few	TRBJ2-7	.	CASSAILRHRRGSSYEQYF	TGTGCCAGCAGTGCCATTCTTCGCCACAGGAGGGGGAGCTCCTACGAGCAGTACTTC
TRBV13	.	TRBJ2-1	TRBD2	CASSWGLAGNEQFF	TGTGCCAGCAGCTGGGGACTAGCGGGGAATGAGCAGTTCTTC
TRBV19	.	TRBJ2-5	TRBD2	CASSTASGLAEETQHF	TGTGCCAGTAGTACCGCCTCGGGACTAGCGGAAGAGACCCAGCACTTC
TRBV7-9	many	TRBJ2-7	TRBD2	CASSRSEASGEYEQYF	TGTGCCAGCAGCCGCTCGGAAGCTAGCGGGGAATACGAGCAGTACTTC
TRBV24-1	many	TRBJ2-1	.	CATSDLAGNEQFF	TGTGCCACCAGTGATTTGGCCGGCAATGAGCAGTTCTTC
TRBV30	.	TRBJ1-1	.	CAWSGVGEAFF	TGTGCCTGGAGTGGTGTTGGTGAAGCTTTCTTT
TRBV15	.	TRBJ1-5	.	CAASTRLGQPQHF	TGTGCCGCCAGCACTCGTCTAGGGCAGCCCCAGCATTTT
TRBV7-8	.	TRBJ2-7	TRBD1	CASSPPGGQGFYEQYF	TGTGCCAGCAGCCCCCCGGGAGGACAGGGGTTCTACGAGCAGTACTTC
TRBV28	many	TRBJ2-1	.	CASSPRLGARNEQFF	TGTGCCAGCAGTCCCCGGTTAGGGGCGCGTAATGAGCAGTTCTTC
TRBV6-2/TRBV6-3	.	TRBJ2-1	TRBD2	CAGSYPGSGREIAYNEQFF	TGTGCCGGCAGTTACCCGGGGAGCGGGAGGGAAATTGCCTACAATGAGCAGTTCTTC
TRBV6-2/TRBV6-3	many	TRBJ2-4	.	CASSYRGLLTKNIQYF	TGTGCCAGCAGTTACCGGGGACTTTTAACCAAAAACATTCAGTACTTC
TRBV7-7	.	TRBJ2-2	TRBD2	CASSFEAGAGELFF	TGTGCTAGCAGCTTTGAGGCGGGGGCCGGGGAGCTGTTTTTT
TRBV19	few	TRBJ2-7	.	CASSIRDTYEQCF	TGTGCCAGTAGTATCAGGGACACCTACGAGCAGTGCTTC
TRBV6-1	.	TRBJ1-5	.	CASIPGDVYSNQPQHF	TGTGCCAGCATCCCGGGGGACGTCTATAGCAATCAGCCCCAGCATTTT
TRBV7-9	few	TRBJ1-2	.	CASSLVGGSGYTF	TGTGCCAGCAGCTTAGTAGGAGGCTCTGGCTACACCTTC
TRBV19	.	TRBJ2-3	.	CASSRSRDTQYF	TGTGCCAGTAGTCGGTCGCGGGATACGCAGTATTTT